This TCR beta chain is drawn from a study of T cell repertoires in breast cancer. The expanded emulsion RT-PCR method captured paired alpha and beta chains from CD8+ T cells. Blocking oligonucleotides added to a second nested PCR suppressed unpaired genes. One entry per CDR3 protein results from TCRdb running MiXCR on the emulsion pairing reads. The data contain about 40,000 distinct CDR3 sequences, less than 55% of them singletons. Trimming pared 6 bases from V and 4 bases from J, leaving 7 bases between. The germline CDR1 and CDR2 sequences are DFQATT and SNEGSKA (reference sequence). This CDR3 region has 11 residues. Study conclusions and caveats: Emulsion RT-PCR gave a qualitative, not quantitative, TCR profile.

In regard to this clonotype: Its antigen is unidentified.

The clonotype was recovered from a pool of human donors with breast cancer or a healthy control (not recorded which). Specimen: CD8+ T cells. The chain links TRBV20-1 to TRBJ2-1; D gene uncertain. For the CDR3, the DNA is TGCAGTGCCTCCGGGTACAATGAGCAGTTCTTC. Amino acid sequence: CSASGYNEQFF.